This T cell receptor beta chain was sequenced for a study of T cell changes during pregnancy in multiple sclerosis. Assay used: immunoSEQ multiplex PCR; TCRdb lists only in-frame clones, some missing. In the table there are roughly 90,000 clones, approximately 92% of which are singletons. V shed 4 bases, J shed 0 bases, and the junction held 9 bases outside the gene matches. This CDR3 region has 17 residues. The germline V gene encodes CDR1 MGHRA and CDR2 YSYEKL. The J gene is TRBJ2-3, the V gene TRBV4-1; 8 bases are shared with TRBD1. Here the sequenced sample was peripheral blood, taken in the first trimester of pregnancy. The origin of this receptor is a female donor with multiple sclerosis, enrolled in a pregnancy study. The CDR3: CASSLPLDRESTDTQYF. In DNA, the CDR3 is TGCGCCAGCAGCCTGCCCCTGGACAGGGAAAGCACAGATACGCAGTATTTT.